The entry below gives a single TCR beta chain sequence along with its context. This entry belongs to a study of blood T cells in healthy people across ages. Donor samples were obtained from healthy Caucasian individuals from Russia, aged about 6 to 100. Collection of 8.5 to 10 milliliters of peripheral blood was performed for each donor. The germline V and J ends were trimmed by 5 bases and 3 bases, with 13 bases remaining between them. The CDR3 runs 13 residues. Germline V lookup: CDR1 DFQATT, CDR2 SNEGSKA (reference sequence). Combining a sample-barcoded 5' primer with a J-beta primer mix, a second PCR ran for roughly 6 to 12 cycles. TCRdb ran MiXCR on the 5' RACE reads and lists one entry per CDR3 protein. The sample has 790,000 or so distinct CDR3 sequences; about 56% are singletons.

The sample comprised blood. The genes are TRBV20-1 and TRBJ1-2, with D uncertain. The TCR comes from a man in his forties in good health. CDR3 region: CSARGDVDYGYTF. The CDR3 DNA sequence: TGCAGTGCTCGAGGAGATGTGGACTATGGCTACACCTTC.